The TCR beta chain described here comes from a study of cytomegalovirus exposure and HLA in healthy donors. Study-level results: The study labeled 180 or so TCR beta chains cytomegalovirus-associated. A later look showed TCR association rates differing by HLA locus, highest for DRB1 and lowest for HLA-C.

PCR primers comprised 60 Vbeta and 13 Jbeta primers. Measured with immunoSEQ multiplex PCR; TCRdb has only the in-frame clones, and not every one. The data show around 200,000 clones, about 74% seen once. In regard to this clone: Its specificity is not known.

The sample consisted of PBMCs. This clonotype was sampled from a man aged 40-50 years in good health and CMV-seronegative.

CDR3 loop: CASSFGAGGFGNEQFF. CDR3 in DNA: TGTGCCAGCAGCTTTGGGGCAGGGGGATTCGGGAATGAGCAGTTCTTC. The chain uses TRBV7-2 and TRBJ2-1; 7 bases fit TRBD1. CDR1 and CDR2 (germline): SGHTA, FQGNSA. The V segment lost 3 bases and the J segment 7 bases; nucleotides outside the gene matches: 12. The CDR3 is made up of 16 amino acids.